This passage covers 2 T cell receptor beta chains from one sample sequenced in a study of CD8+CD57+ T cells in acquired aplastic anemia. CDR3 and TCR beta VDJ profiling relied on genomic DNA as the template. TCRdb passed the reads through MiXCR, listing each CDR3 protein once. The profile shows roughly 300,000 distinct CDR3 sequences, 56% of them singletons. What was sequenced was sorted CD4+, CD8+, or CD8+CD57+ T cells (not recorded which) from PBMCs. Source of these receptors: a human donor with severe aplastic anemia or a healthy control (not recorded which).

This CDR3 is CASSLAAGGTDTQYF. The CDR3 region has the DNA TGTGCCAGCAGCTTAGCGGCAGGGGGCACAGATACGCAGTATTTT. The chain has TRBV7-9 and TRBJ2-3, with TRBD1 as a possible D gene (6 bases). Deletions cut 0 bases from V and 1 base from J, with 8 bases between. Germline V gives CDR1 SEHNR, CDR2 FQNEAQ (reference sequence). The CDR3 runs 15 residues.

This clonotype has at least ten counts. The chain is built from TRBV10-3 and TRBJ2-7; 9 nucleotides match TRBD1. The V gene's germline CDR1 is ENHRY and CDR2 SYGVKD. The V gene end was trimmed by 0 bases and the J gene end by 4 bases; junction bases not matched to a gene: 7. The CDR3 spans 16 residues. The CDR3 protein is CAISESRGQGHYEQYF. The DNA of the CDR3 is TGTGCCATCAGTGAGTCAAGGGGACAGGGTCATTACGAGCAGTACTTC.